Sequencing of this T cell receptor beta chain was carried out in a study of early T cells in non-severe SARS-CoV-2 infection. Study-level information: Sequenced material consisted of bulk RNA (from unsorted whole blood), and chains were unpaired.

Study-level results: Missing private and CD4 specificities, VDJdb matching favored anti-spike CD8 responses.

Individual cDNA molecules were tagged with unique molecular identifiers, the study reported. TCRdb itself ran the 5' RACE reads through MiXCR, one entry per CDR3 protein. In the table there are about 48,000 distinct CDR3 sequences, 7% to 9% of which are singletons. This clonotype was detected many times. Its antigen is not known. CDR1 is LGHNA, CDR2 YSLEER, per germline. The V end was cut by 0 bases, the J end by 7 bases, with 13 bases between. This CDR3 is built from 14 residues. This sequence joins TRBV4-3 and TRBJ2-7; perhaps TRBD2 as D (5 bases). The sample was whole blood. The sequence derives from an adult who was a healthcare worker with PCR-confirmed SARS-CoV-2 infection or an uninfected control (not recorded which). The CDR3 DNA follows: TGCGCCAGCAGCCAAGATCTATTACCGGGGGAGCAGTACTTC. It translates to CASSQDLLPGEQYF.